The text below deals with one TCR beta chain. Its recognized antigen is unknown. Nothing much larger sits one base from this clone, and base qualities are not available. RNA was extracted using the RNeasy kit, and roughly 0.45 to 1 microgram was reverse transcribed with random hexamers. The immunoSEQ multiplex PCR assay, which covers 54 Vbeta and 13 Jbeta segments, was used to amplify TCR beta CDR3 regions. PCR amplification bias was corrected using a synthetic template baseline for primer optimization and computational correction. As for how the authors treated the data: Only productive sequences were kept, with reads annotated to V, D and J genes according to IMGT and analyzed in immunoSEQ Analyzer. To calculate clonality, Shannon entropy was normalized by log2 of the number of productive unique sequences and then subtracted from one. For each patient and control, public and private clones were evaluated within the 100 most prevalent clones. Clones were defined as Susac-specific when absent from the healthy and MS cohorts, from approximately 1,100 published viral clones and from other ImmuneACCESS disease sequences. TCRdb reprocessing: public reads trimmed at Q25 with fastp, clones called with MiXCR, in-frame beta chains kept. Entries are consolidated by CDR3 protein sequence, retaining the most common genes and DNA. The V and J calls come from TCRdb's annotation, not from the publication. Counted in this sample were about 210,000 distinct CDR3 sequences; 85% to 95% of them appeared once. Around 0.15% of the sample is in the top ten clones.

This specimen comes from a study of CD8 T cells in Susac syndrome (dated by TCRdb to the late 2010s). Some background on the complete study: Among the Susac syndrome patients who were sequenced, clinically active disease was present in six and clinical remission was observed in about eight. At the time of blood withdrawal, Susac syndrome patients were either therapy-naive, taking corticosteroids (with some also receiving IVIg), or on IVIg alone. Repertoire sequencing was used to test whether CD8+ T cell activation and differentiation in Susac syndrome was antigen driven. Here is what the overall study found, with its caveats: In the CD4+ T cell repertoire of Susac syndrome patients, clonal expansion was not detected. The number of individuals in the TCR sequencing and HLA analysis was acknowledged as relatively small.

The CDR3 holds 14 amino acids from the cysteine to the phenylalanine. Just CDR3 DNA is preserved here, 42 bases in frame from base 1. The CDR1 and CDR2 encoded by the germline V gene are MNHEY and SVGAGI. V lost 6 bases and J lost 0 bases; the stretch between them is 12 bases long. High-throughput TCR beta sequencing profiled peripheral blood CD8+ and CD4+ T cells from healthy donors, Susac syndrome patients and multiple sclerosis patients. Susac syndrome patients met recently defined diagnostic criteria for definite or probable disease. Bulk CD8+ and CD4+ T cells were purified by magnetic negative isolation, whereas CD8+ TEMRA cells were enriched by FACS. Blood was drawn into EDTA tubes, processed within 24 hours, and PBMCs were isolated by density gradient centrifugation. PBMCs intended for TCR sequencing were cryopreserved in liquid nitrogen and were subsequently thawed in a 37 degrees C water bath. The sorted or isolated CD4+, CD8+ and CD8+ TEMRA cells had a purity of 90% or higher.

The V and J segments used are TRBV6-5 and TRBJ2-7; TRBD1 might be the D gene, on 5 matching bases. Input material: CD4+ T cells from PBMCs. This sequence was found in a human donor with Susac syndrome. In nucleotides, the sequence is TGTGCCAGCAGCCCCAGGGATCCCTCCTACGAGCAGTACTTC. It encodes CASSPRDPSYEQYF.